This is a list of T cell receptor beta chains from one sample in a study of Ad26.COV2.S vaccination and SARS-CoV-2 variants. Repertoires were generated with immunoSEQ multiplex PCR, while TCRdb's copy carries only in-frame clones and drops some. The sample yields roughly 680,000 clones, approximately 88% seen once. The sequencing used peripheral blood, collected in a trial of Ad26.COV2.S vaccine versus placebo. The origin of the receptors is a person between 18 and 65 years old who received the Ad26.COV2.S COVID-19 vaccine or a placebo. The CDR3 runs from the conserved cysteine through the conserved F or W. A D gene is named only where the DNA matches it firmly. Size is omitted from some rows. Given values are once, few, many or a class for expanded clones.

J: TRBJ2-3; V: TRBV24-1; size: -; D: -; DNA: TGTGCCACCAGTGATACAGAGACAGCCAGCACAGATACGCAGTATTTT; CDR3: CATSDTETASTDTQYF
J: TRBJ1-4; V: TRBV18; size: -; D: -; DNA: TGTGCCAGCTCACCGGGACCGCCTAATGAAAAACTGTTTTTT; CDR3: CASSPGPPNEKLFF
J: TRBJ2-7; V: TRBV4-1; size: -; D: TRBD2; DNA: TGCGCCAGCAGCCAAGCTGCACTAGCGGGGGGTGTCTACGAGCAGTACTTC; CDR3: CASSQAALAGGVYEQYF
J: TRBJ2-7; V: TRBV19; size: -; D: -; DNA: TGTGCCAGTGGGGACTCCTACGAGCAGTACTTC; CDR3: CASGDSYEQYF
J: TRBJ1-6; V: TRBV19; size: -; D: -; DNA: TGTGCCAGTAGGGCGGGGGTACATTCACCCCTCCACTTT; CDR3: CASRAGVHSPLHF
J: TRBJ2-2; V: TRBV7-8; size: -; D: TRBD2; DNA: TGTGCCAGCAGCTCCGTGCTAGCGGGAGTGACCGGGGAGCTGTTTTTT; CDR3: CASSSVLAGVTGELFF
J: TRBJ2-2; V: TRBV9; size: -; D: -; DNA: TGTGCCAGCAGCGCAGGGGACAGGGAGCTGTTTTTT; CDR3: CASSAGDRELFF
J: TRBJ2-7; V: TRBV18; size: -; D: TRBD1; DNA: TGTGCCAGCTCATCGATTTCCGGGACAGGGGGCGAGCAGTACTTC; CDR3: CASSSISGTGGEQYF
J: TRBJ1-1; V: TRBV5-1; size: -; D: -; DNA: TGCGCCAGCAGCTTATCAAGGAACACTGAAGCTTTCTTT; CDR3: CASSLSRNTEAFF
J: TRBJ2-2; V: TRBV11-3; size: -; D: -; DNA: TGTGCCAGCAGCTTCAGGGGAGAGACCGGGGAGCTGTTTTTT; CDR3: CASSFRGETGELFF
J: TRBJ2-6; V: TRBV7-8; size: -; D: -; DNA: TGTGCCAGCAGCCTAGTCCCCAGGGGGGGGCTTTCTGGGGCCAACGTCCTGACTTTC; CDR3: CASSLVPRGGLSGANVLTF
J: TRBJ1-5; V: TRBV3-1/TRBV3-2; size: -; D: -; DNA: TGTGCCAGCAGCCCAACGGGGGGCCCCAATCAGCCCCAGCATTTT; CDR3: CASSPTGGPNQPQHF
J: TRBJ2-7; V: TRBV27; size: -; D: TRBD2; DNA: TGTGCCAGCAAGGATAGCGGGAGGTCCGAGCAGTACTTC; CDR3: CASKDSGRSEQYF
J: TRBJ2-7; V: TRBV9; size: -; D: TRBD1; DNA: TGTGCCAGCAGCGCAGGGGGCGCGGGAACCTACGAGCAGTACTTC; CDR3: CASSAGGAGTYEQYF
J: TRBJ2-7; V: TRBV3-1/TRBV3-2; size: -; D: -; DNA: TGTGCCAGCAGCCAAAGGGGGACTAATCCCTACGAGCAGTACTTC; CDR3: CASSQRGTNPYEQYF
J: TRBJ1-2; V: TRBV6-5; size: -; D: TRBD1; DNA: TGTGCCACCTTACAGGGGCGCAGGGATGGCTACACCTTC; CDR3: CATLQGRRDGYTF
J: TRBJ1-1; V: TRBV29-1; size: -; D: TRBD1; DNA: TGCAGCTGCTGGGGGGTCACGAGGGGGCTGAACACTGAAGCTTTCTTT; CDR3: CSCWGVTRGLNTEAFF
J: TRBJ1-1; V: TRBV28; size: once; D: -; DNA: TGTGCCAGCAGTTTGGCGCACCCAAGTGAAGCTTTCTTT; CDR3: CASSLAHPSEAFF
J: TRBJ2-3; V: TRBV18; size: -; D: -; DNA: TGTGCCAGCTCACCAGCTGGGGTCCCAGATACGCAGTATTTT; CDR3: CASSPAGVPDTQYF
J: TRBJ2-1; V: TRBV7-9; size: -; D: -; DNA: TGTGCCAGCAGCCCCTCTCGGGGACCCTCCTACAATGAGCAGTTCTTC; CDR3: CASSPSRGPSYNEQFF